The clone carrying this T cell receptor (beta chain) appeared a few times. Unique molecular identifiers tagged the TCRbeta library. TCRdb processed the PCR reads anew with MiXCR; each CDR3 protein has one entry. The repertoire holds approximately 590,000 distinct CDR3 sequences, with about 10% as singletons. These data originate in a study of T-cell reconstitution after alpha-beta-depleted transplantation in children. This receptor was identified in a human donor who donated a stem cell graft to a child with acute myeloid leukemia. The sequenced sample was PBMCs from the stem cell graft donor, obtained from the stem cell graft.

Here the CDR3 reads CSVATSTGELFF. CDR3 sequence (DNA): TGCAGCGTTGCAACTAGCACCGGGGAGCTGTTTTTT. J is TRBJ2-2 and V is TRBV29-1, with a possible D match to TRBD2 (5 bases). The CDR3 runs 12 residues. CDR1 and CDR2 from the germline V gene are SQVTM and ANQGSEA. V lost 4 bases, J lost 4 bases, and 7 bases lay in between.